This T cell receptor beta chain was retrieved from a study of early T cells in non-severe SARS-CoV-2 infection (dated by TCRdb to the early 2020s). A note on the overall study: Because TCR sequencing was done on bulk RNA from unsorted whole blood, the alpha and beta chains could not be paired.

A case-control design nested within a healthcare worker cohort in London, UK, was used, with weekly nasopharyngeal swab PCR tests and blood sampling performed. Healthcare workers were enrolled in the week of the UK lockdown, from 23 to 31 March 2020, and were followed every week for up to about 16 weeks. The CDR3 starts with the cysteine, ends with the phenylalanine, and has 12 residues. Only the CDR3 region is kept as DNA, spanning 36 bases read in frame from base 1. From a lookup of the germline V gene, CDR1 and CDR2 are SGHVS and FQNEAQ. V is shortened by 2 bases, J by 4 bases, and the region joining them spans 5 bases. As concerns this clonotype: What antigen it recognizes has not been identified. No qualities accompany the bases; no much larger clone lies one base away.

What the authors observed across the whole study: VDJdb matching was skewed toward anti-spike CD8 responses and likely underestimated virus-specific expansions, missing private and CD4 specificities.

Library preparation employed 5' RACE. Instrument used: NextSeq 500. Unique molecular identifiers were attached to individual cDNA molecules in the TCR library protocol so that sequencing error and PCR bias could be corrected. Sequencing covered both TCR alpha and beta chains, and within each sample the abundances of alpha and beta sequences were tightly co-correlated. The original methods were these. V gene, J gene and CDR3 annotation of TCR sequences was performed with Decombinator V4. Expanded TCRs were defined as changing significantly between any two time points under a Poisson model with p below 0.0001. TCR abundances were normalised to the total number of TCRs sequenced per sample and expressed as counts per million. TRAV1-2 paired with TRAJ12, TRAJ20 or TRAJ33 defined MAIT TCRs, while TRAV10 paired with TRAJ18 defined iNKT TCRs. VDJdb, accessed on 1 November 2021, was searched for TCRs annotated for CMV, EBV and SARS-CoV-2, and TCRs annotated for more than one antigen were excluded. In TCRdb, the public reads were trimmed at Q25 with fastp and aligned with MiXCR, with productive beta chains retained. Entries are consolidated by CDR3 protein sequence, retaining the most common genes and DNA. TCRdb assigned the V and J calls; the authors' analysis was not used. Recorded for this sample are more than 40,000 distinct CDR3 sequences; roughly 5.4% of them occurred a single time. The top ten hold around 5% of the sample.

This sequence uses TRBV7-8 and TRBJ1-1, with the identity of the D gene unclear. Sequencing used whole blood, obtained at baseline. The receptor was isolated from an adult who was a healthcare worker with PCR-confirmed SARS-CoV-2 infection or an uninfected control (not recorded which). For the CDR3, the sequence is CASSLMRTEAFF. The DNA sequence reads TGTGCCAGCAGCTTAATGCGCACTGAAGCTTTCTTT.